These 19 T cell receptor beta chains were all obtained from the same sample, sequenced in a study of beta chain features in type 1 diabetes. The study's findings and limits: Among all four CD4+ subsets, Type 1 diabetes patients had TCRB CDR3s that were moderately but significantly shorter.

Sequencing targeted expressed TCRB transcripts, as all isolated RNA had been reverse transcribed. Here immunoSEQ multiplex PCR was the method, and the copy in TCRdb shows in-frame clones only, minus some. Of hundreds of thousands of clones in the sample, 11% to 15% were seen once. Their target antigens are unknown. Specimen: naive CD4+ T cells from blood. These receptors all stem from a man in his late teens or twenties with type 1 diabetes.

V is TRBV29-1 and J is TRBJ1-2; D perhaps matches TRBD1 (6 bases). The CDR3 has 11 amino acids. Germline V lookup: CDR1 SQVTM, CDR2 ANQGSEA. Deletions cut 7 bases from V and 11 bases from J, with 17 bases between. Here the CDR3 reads CSARLDRIYTF. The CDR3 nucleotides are TGCAGCGCCCGCTTAGACAGGATTTACACCTTC. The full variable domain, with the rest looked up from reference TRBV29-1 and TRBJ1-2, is SAVISQKPSRDICQRGTSLTIQCQVDSQVTMMFWYRQQPGQSLTLIATANQGSEATYESGFVIDKFPISRPNLTFSTLTVSNMSPEDSSIYLCSARLDRIYTFGSGTRLTVV.

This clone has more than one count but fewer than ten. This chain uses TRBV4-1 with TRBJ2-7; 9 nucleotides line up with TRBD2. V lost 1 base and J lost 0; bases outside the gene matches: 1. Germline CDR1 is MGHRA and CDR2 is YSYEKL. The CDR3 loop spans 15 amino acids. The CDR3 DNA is TGCGCCAGCAGCCAAGGACTAGCGGACTCCTACGAGCAGTACTTC. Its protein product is CASSQGLADSYEQYF.

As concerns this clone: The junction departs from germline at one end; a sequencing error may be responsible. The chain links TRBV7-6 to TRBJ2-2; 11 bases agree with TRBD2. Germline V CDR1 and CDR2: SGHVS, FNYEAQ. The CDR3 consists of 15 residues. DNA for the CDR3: TGTGCCAGCAGCCTAGCGGGGGGTAACACCGGGGAGCTGTTTTTT. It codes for CASSLAGGNTGELFF.

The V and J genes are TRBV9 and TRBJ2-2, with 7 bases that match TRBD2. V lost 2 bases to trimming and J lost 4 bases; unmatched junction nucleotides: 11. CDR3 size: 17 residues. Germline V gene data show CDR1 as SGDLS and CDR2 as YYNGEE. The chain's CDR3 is CASSVRVGGSSTGELFF. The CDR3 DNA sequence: TGTGCCAGCAGCGTCCGTGTAGGCGGGAGTAGCACCGGGGAGCTGTTTTTT.

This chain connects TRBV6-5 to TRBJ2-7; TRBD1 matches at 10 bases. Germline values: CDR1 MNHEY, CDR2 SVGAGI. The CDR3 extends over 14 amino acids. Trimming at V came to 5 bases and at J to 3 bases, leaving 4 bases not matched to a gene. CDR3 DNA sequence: TGTGCCAGCAGTCGAAGGGACAGGGGCTACGAGCAGTACTTC. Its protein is CASSRRDRGYEQYF.

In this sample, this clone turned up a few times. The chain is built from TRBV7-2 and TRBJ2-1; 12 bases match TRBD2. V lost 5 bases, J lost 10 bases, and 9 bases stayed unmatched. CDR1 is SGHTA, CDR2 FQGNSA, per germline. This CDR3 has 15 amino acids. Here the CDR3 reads CASSPSGRAVGEQFF. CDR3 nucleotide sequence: TGTGCCAGCAGCCCTAGCGGGAGGGCCGTTGGGGAGCAGTTCTTC. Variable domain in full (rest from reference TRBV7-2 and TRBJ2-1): GAGVSQSPSNKVTEKGKDVELRCDPISGHTALYWYRQSLGQGLEFLIYFQGNSAPDKSGLPSDRFSAERTGGSVSTLTIQRTQQEDSAVYLCASSPSGRAVGEQFFGPGTRLTVL.

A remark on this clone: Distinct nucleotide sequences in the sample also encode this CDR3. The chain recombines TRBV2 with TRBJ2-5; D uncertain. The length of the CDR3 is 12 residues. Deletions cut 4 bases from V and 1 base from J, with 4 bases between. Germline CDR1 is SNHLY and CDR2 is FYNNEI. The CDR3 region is CASSGSQETQYF. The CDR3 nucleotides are TGTGCCAGCAGTGGGTCCCAAGAGACCCAGTACTTC.

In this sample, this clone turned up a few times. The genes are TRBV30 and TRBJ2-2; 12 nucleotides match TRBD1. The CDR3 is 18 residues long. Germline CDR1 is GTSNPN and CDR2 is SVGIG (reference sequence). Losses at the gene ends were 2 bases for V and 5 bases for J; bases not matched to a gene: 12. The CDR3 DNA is TGTGCCTGGAGTATGTTTGGGACAGGGGGCGCCGTGACCGGGGAGCTGTTTTTT. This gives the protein CAWSMFGTGGAVTGELFF.

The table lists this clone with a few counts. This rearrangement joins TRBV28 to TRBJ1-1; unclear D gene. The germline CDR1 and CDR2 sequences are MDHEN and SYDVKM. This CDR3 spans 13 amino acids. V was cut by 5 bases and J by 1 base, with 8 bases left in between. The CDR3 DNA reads TGTGCCAGCAGTCTCGTATCGAACACTGAAGCTTTCTTT. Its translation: CASSLVSNTEAFF. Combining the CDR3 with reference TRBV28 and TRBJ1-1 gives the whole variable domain DVKVTQSSRYLVKRTGEKVFLECVQDMDHENMFWYRQDPGLGLRLIYFSYDVKMKEKGDIPEGYSVSREKKERFSLILESASTNQTSMYLCASSLVSNTEAFFGQGTRLTVV.

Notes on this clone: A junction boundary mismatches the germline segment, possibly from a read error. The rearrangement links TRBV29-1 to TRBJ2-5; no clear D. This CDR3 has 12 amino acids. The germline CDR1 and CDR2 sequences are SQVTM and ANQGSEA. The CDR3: CSVPGSIESQYF. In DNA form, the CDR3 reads TGCAGCGTTCCAGGTTCCATAGAGTCCCAGTACTTC. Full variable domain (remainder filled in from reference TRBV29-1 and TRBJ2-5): SAVISQKPSRDICQRGTSLTIQCQVDSQVTMMFWYRQQPGQSLTLIATANQGSEATYESGFVIDKFPISRPNLTFSTLTVSNMSPEDSSIYLCSVPGSIESQYFGPGTRLLVL.

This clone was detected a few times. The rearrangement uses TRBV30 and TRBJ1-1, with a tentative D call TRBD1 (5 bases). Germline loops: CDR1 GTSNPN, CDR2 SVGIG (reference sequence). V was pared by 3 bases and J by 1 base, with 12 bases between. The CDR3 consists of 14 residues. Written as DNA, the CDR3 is TGTGCCTGGAGACCCTATAGGGGGAACACTGAAGCTTTCTTT. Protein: CAWRPYRGNTEAFF.

The CDR3 spells CASSLQLRTTYNEQFF. The CDR3 DNA follows: TGTGCCAGCAGCTTACAGTTGAGGACAACGTACAATGAGCAGTTCTTC. The chain carries TRBV5-4 and TRBJ2-1; D might be TRBD1 (5 bases). Germline V gene lookup returns CDR1 SGHNT and CDR2 YYREEE (reference sequence). Trimming stripped 2 bases from V and 4 bases from J, with 16 bases between. The CDR3 has 16 residues.

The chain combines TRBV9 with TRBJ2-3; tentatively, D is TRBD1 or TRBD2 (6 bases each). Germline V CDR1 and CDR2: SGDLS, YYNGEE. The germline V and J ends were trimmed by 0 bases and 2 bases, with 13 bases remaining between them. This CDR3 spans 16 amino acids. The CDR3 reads CASSVGGAFYTDTQYF. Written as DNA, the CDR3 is TGTGCCAGCAGCGTAGGGGGGGCCTTTTACACAGATACGCAGTATTTT. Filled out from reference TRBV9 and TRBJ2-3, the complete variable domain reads DSGVTQTPKHLITATGQRVTLRCSPRSGDLSVYWYQQSLDQGLQFLIQYYNGEERAKGNILERFSAQQFPDLHSELNLSSLELGDSALYFCASSVGGAFYTDTQYFGPGTRLTVL.

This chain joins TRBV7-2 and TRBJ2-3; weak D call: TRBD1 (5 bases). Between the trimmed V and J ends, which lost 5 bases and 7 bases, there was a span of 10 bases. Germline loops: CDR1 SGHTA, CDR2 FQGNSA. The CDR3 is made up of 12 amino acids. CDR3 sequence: CASSLDSHTQYF. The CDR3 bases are TGTGCCAGCAGCCTAGACAGTCATACGCAGTATTTT. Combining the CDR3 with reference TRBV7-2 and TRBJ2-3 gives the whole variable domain GAGVSQSPSNKVTEKGKDVELRCDPISGHTALYWYRQSLGQGLEFLIYFQGNSAPDKSGLPSDRFSAERTGGSVSTLTIQRTQQEDSAVYLCASSLDSHTQYFGPGTRLTVL.

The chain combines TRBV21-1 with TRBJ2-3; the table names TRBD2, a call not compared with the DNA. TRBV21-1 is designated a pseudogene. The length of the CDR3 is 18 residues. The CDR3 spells CASSSSSGTNSSTDTQYF. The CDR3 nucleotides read TGTGCCAGCAGCTCCTCTAGCGGGACGAATTCTAGCACAGATACGCAGTATTTT.

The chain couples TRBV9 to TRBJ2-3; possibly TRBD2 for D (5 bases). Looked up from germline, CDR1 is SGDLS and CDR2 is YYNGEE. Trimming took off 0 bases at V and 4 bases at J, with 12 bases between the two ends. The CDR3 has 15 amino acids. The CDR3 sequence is CASSVDSELADTQYF. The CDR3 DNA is TGTGCCAGCAGCGTAGATAGCGAGTTGGCAGATACGCAGTATTTT. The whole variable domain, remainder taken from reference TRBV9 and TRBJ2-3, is DSGVTQTPKHLITATGQRVTLRCSPRSGDLSVYWYQQSLDQGLQFLIQYYNGEERAKGNILERFSAQQFPDLHSELNLSSLELGDSALYFCASSVDSELADTQYFGPGTRLTVL.

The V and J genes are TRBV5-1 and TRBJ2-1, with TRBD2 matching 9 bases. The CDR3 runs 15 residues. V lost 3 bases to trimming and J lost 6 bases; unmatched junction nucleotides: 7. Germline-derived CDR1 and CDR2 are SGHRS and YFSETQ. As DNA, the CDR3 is TGCGCCAGCAGCTCAGTCGCGGGAGGGAGCAATGAGCAGTTCTTC. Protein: CASSSVAGGSNEQFF.

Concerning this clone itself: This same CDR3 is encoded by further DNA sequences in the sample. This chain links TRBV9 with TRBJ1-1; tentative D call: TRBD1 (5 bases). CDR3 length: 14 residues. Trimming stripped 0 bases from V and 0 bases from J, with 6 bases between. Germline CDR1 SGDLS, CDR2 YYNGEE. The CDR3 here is CASSVGDLNTEAFF. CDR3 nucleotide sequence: TGTGCCAGCAGCGTAGGGGACCTGAACACTGAAGCTTTCTTT.

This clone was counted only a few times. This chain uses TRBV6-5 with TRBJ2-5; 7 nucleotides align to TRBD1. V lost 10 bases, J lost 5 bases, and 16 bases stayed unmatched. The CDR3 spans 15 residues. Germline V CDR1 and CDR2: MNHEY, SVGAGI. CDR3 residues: CATGDRDSRGETQYF. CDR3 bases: TGTGCCACCGGGGACCGGGACAGCCGTGGTGAGACCCAGTACTTC.